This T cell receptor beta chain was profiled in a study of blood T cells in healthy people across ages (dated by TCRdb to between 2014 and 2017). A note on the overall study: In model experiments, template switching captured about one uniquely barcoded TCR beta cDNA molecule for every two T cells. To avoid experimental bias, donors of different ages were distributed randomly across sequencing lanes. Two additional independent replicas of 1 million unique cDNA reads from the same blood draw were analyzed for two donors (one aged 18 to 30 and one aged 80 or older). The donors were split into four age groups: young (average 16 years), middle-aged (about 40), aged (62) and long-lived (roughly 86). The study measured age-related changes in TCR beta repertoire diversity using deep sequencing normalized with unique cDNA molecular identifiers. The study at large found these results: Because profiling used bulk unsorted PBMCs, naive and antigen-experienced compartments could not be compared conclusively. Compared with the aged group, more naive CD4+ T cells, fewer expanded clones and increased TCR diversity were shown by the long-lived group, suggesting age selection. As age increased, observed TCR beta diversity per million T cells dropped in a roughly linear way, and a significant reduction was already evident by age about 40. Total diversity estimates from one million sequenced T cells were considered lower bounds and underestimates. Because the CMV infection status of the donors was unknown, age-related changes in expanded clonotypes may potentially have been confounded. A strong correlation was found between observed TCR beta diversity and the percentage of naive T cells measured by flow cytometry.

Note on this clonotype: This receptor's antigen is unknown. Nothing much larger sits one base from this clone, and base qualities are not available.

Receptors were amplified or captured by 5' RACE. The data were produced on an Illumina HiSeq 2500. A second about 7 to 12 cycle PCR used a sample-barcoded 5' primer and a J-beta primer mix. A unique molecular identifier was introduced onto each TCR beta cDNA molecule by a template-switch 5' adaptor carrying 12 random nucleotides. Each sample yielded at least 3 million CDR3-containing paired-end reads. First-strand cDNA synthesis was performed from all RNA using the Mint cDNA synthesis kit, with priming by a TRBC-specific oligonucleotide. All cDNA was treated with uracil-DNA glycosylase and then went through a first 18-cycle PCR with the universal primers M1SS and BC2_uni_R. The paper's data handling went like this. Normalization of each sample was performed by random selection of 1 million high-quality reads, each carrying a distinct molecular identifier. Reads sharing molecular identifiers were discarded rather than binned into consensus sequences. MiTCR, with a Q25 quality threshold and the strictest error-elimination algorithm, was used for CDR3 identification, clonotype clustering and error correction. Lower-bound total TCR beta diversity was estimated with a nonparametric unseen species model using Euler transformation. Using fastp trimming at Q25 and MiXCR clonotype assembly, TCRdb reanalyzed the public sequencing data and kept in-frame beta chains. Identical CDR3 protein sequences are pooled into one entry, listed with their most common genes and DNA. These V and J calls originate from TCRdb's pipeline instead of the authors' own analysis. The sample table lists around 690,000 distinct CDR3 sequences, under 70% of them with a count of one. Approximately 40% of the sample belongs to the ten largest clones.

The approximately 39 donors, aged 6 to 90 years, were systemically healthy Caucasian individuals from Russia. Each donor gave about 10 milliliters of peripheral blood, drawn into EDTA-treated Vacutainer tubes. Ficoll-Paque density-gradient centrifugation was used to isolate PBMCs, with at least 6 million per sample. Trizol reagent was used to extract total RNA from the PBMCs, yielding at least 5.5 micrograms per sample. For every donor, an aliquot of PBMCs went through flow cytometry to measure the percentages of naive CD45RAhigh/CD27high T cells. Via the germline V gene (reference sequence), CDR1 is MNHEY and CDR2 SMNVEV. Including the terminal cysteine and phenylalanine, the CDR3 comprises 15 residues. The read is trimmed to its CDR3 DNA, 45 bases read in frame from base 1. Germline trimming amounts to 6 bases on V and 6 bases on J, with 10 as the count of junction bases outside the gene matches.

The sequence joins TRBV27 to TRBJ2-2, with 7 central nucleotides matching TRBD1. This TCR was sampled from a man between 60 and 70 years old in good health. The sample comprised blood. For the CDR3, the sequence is CASSPTLQGPGELFF. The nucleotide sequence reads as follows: TGTGCCAGCAGCCCAACACTACAGGGGCCCGGGGAGCTGTTTTTT.